This TCR beta chain derives from a study of T-cell reconstitution after alpha-beta-depleted transplantation in children. Researchers prepared the TCRbeta library using unique molecular identifiers, the study reports. TCRdb called the PCR reads again in MiXCR, with one record for every CDR3 protein. The sample includes some 300,000 distinct CDR3 sequences, approximately 10% of them seen just once. Germline V lookup: CDR1 ENHRY, CDR2 SYGVKD. CDR3 length: 13 amino acids. Trimming removed 11 bases from V and 0 bases from J, with 14 bases in between. The sequence was collected from a human donor who donated a stem cell graft to a child with acute lymphoblastic leukemia. The sample in question was PBMCs from the stem cell graft donor, obtained from the stem cell graft. The gene calls are TRBV10-3 and TRBJ2-7; D is undetermined. CDR3 DNA sequence: TGTGCCGTAACGTTGGACGGCTCCTACGAGCAGTACTTC. Its protein is CAVTLDGSYEQYF.